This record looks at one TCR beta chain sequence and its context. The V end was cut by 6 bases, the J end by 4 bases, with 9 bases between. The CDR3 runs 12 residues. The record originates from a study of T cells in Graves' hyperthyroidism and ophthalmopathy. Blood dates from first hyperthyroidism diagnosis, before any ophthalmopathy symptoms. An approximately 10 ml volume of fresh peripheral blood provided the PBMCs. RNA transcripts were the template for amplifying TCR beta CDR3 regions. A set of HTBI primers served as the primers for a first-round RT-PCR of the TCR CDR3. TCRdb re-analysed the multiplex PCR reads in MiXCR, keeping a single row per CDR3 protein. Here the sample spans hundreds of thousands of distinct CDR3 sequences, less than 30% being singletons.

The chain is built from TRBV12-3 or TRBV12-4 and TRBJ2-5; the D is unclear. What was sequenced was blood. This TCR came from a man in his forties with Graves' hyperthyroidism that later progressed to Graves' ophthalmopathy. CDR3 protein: CASSPPVETQYF. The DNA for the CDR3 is TGTGCCAGCAGCCCCCCGGTAGAGACCCAGTACTTC.